Many counts were recorded for the clone carrying this T cell receptor beta chain. The data originate from a study of CD8+CD57+ T cells in acquired aplastic anemia. Whole-study context: Healthy CD8+ samples averaged about 11.0 million reads.

CDR3 and TCR beta VDJ profiling relied on genomic DNA as the template. One entry per CDR3 protein, called by TCRdb with MiXCR from the reads. The table has 100,000 to 130,000 distinct CDR3 sequences, around 50% seen once. Trimming stripped 6 bases from V and 3 bases from J, with 15 bases between. This CDR3 has 14 residues. Germline CDR1 reads ENHRY; CDR2 reads SYGVKD. Sequencing was carried out using sorted CD4+, CD8+, or CD8+CD57+ T cells (not recorded which) from PBMCs. The rearrangement uses TRBV10-3 and TRBJ2-7; TRBD1 might be the D (6 bases). This receptor was obtained from a human donor in good health, serving as a control. The CDR3 coding sequence is TGTGCCATCAGCCGGGCAGGGGAAGACTACGAGCAGTACTTC. Protein sequence: CAISRAGEDYEQYF.